The text below deals with one TCR beta chain. The sample holds a few counts of this clonotype. Its antigen target is currently unknown. Base quality data are lacking; no much larger clone is found one base away. Ficoll-Paque density gradient centrifugation was the method used to isolate PBMCs. This record belongs to a study of T-cell memory formation after mild COVID-19 (dated by TCRdb to the early 2020s). For context, the study as a whole: TCR sequence clusters from the two donors were largely donor specific. T-cell clones expanding and contracting after mild COVID-19 in two donors were tracked by longitudinal TCRalpha and TCRbeta repertoire sequencing. The cohort was made up of two young adult volunteers, one female and one male, who were previously healthy. Results the study describes overall, beyond this receptor: SARS-CoV-2 specificity was not confirmed for the second-wave clones peaking on day 37. Only a couple of mild cases were covered by the study, and larger cohorts that include severe cases with pre-infection samples were considered necessary. Some responding clones were detected in pre-infection memory, suggesting pre-existing cross-reactive memory T cells joined the SARS-CoV-2 response. Clones contracting from day 15 to 85 had balanced CD4/CD8 phenotypes, while a second wave expanding from day 15 to 37 was biased towards CD4+. Contracting CD4+ clones were located mainly in the CM and EM memory subsets, whereas CD8+ clones were found to be enriched in EMRA.

Via the germline V gene (reference sequence), CDR1 is MNHNY and CDR2 SVGAGI. The V end loses 5 bases and the J end loses 0 bases, and a stretch of 8 bases separates them. The CDR3 numbers 14 residues from cysteine through phenylalanine. Solely the CDR3 DNA is kept, with 42 bases framed from the first base. Sequencing was carried out with an Illumina NovaSeq 6000. cDNA libraries for TCRalpha and TCRbeta were prepared by 5'RACE using constant-segment primers, with sample barcodes and unique molecular identifiers added. Trizol reagent was used to extract RNA from every sample. Libraries were amplified in two PCR steps, with a second sample barcode and Illumina TruSeq adapters added in the second step. The libraries were sequenced on an Illumina NovaSeq using 2 x 150 bp paired-end reads. As for the original processing: Demultiplexing of reads and collapsing into UMI-guided consensus sequences were performed with migec v1.2.7. Using mixcr v2.1.11, the UMI consensuses were aligned to TRA and TRB V and J templates and assembled into clonotypes. A clonotype was counted as expanded or contracted only if both edgeR and NoisET called the change significant, with noise models trained on biological replicates. edgeR calls used a false discovery rate-adjusted p below 0.01 and a log2 fold-change threshold of 1. PCA with hierarchical clustering of max-normalized trajectories of the 1000 most abundant clonotypes was used as exploratory dynamics analysis. The CD4 or CD8 phenotype of responding clones was assigned using the separately sequenced CD4+ and CD8+ repertoires. The public reads were reanalyzed by TCRdb: fastp trimming at Q25, MiXCR alignment, in-frame beta chains only. Every CDR3 protein is listed once, alongside the most common genes and DNA of its rows. The authors' filters were not applied to this entry. Recorded for this sample are roughly 130,000 distinct CDR3 sequences; about 6% of them occurred a single time. Under 2.5% of the sample lies in the top ten.

The source material was PBMCs or a T cell subset sorted from them (not recorded which). The receptor was derived from an adult woman who had mild COVID-19 (a few samples of this study predate the infection). The sample titles of this study are shuffled in the database, so cell type and time point are left out; the donor was told from shared clones. This receptor chain uses TRBV6-6 and TRBJ1-5, with no D gene named confidently. DNA sequence: TGTGCCAGCAGTGGGAGCTATAGCAATCAGCCCCAGCATTTT. It specifies CASSGSYSNQPQHF.